The 17 T cell receptor beta chains below all came from one sample that was sequenced in a study of cytomegalovirus exposure and HLA in healthy donors. The PCR ran on 60 Vbeta and 13 Jbeta primers. Libraries were prepared by immunoSEQ multiplex PCR; TCRdb keeps only in-frame clonotypes and omits some of them. Of under 200,000 clones in the sample, roughly 80% were seen once. What was sequenced was PBMCs. These receptors originate from a male donor in good health and CMV-seropositive.

This chain uses TRBV7-2 with TRBJ1-2; TRBD1 is a possible D gene (5 bases). Per the germline V gene, CDR1 is SGHTA and CDR2 is FQGNSA. V was trimmed by 0 bases and J by 10 bases, leaving 12 bases between them. The CDR3 covers 13 residues. The CDR3, as DNA: TGTGCCAGCAGCTTAGCGCTCACAGGCCCCTACACCTTC. Residues: CASSLALTGPYTF.

This clone was recorded only once. The rearrangement uses TRBV11-2 and TRBJ1-1; 8 nucleotides match TRBD1. Trimming at V came to 6 bases and at J to 4 bases, leaving 7 bases not matched to a gene. The CDR3 extends over 14 amino acids. From germline, CDR1 is SGHAT and CDR2 FQNNGV. The CDR3 sequence is CASRFLQGGTEAFF. CDR3 nucleotides: TGTGCCAGCAGATTTCTACAGGGGGGCACTGAAGCTTTCTTT.

As DNA, the CDR3 is TGTGCCAGCAGTCACGGGACAGGGAGCTCCTACGAGCAGTACTTC. This codes for CASSHGTGSSYEQYF. The chain combines TRBV25-1 with TRBJ2-7; 9 bases agree with TRBD1. Germline V lookup: CDR1 MGHDK, CDR2 SYGVNS. The trim removed 5 bases at V and 0 bases at J, leaving 5 bases unmatched. This CDR3 spans 15 amino acids.

As for this clone: A read error may produce the germline difference seen at one junction end. CDR3 region: CASSLELGGISSYNEQFF. DNA of the CDR3: TGTGCTAGCAGCTTAGAACTAGGCGGGATAAGCTCCTACAATGAGCAGTTCTTC. The chain combines TRBV7-7 with TRBJ2-1; possibly TRBD2 for D (6 bases). The CDR3 length is 18 residues. Germline-derived CDR1 and CDR2 are SSHAT and FNYEAQ (reference sequence).

The rearrangement joins TRBV4-1 to TRBJ2-7; maybe TRBD1 (5 bases). The CDR3 runs to 14 residues. V lost 3 bases to trimming and J lost 6 bases, with 15 bases between them. The germline gives CDR1 MGHRA, CDR2 YSYEKL. DNA for the CDR3: TGCGCCAGCAGCCACCCTAGGGGCTTTGCCGAGCAGTACTTC. Protein: CASSHPRGFAEQYF.

DNA of the CDR3: TGTGCCAGCAGCGCCAGTCCAGTGACAGGGGTTAACACCGGGGAGCTGTTTTTT. It codes for CASSASPVTGVNTGELFF. This rearrangement joins TRBV7-2 to TRBJ2-2; 8 positions match TRBD1. This CDR3 contains 18 residues. The ends lost 5 bases at V and 2 bases at J; junction bases unmatched: 13. Looked up from germline, CDR1 is SGHTA and CDR2 is FQGNSA.

The chain joins TRBV27 to TRBJ1-1; D call uncertain. CDR3 length: 13 amino acids. The V gene lost 0 bases and the J gene lost 5 bases, with 7 bases spanning the gap. Germline CDR1 MNHEY, CDR2 SMNVEV (reference sequence). The CDR3 DNA follows: TGTGCCAGCAGTTTATCGCGAGGAACTGAAGCTTTCTTT. It translates to CASSLSRGTEAFF.

This clone was counted a few times. The chain carries TRBV25-1 and TRBJ2-1; weak D call: TRBD2 (6 bases). Germline CDR1 reads MGHDK; CDR2 reads SYGVNS. V was pared by 5 bases and J by 2 bases, with 13 bases between. CDR3 size: 15 residues. The chain's CDR3 is CASSLGLSPYNEQFF. The CDR3 nucleotides are TGTGCCAGCAGTCTTGGACTATCCCCCTACAATGAGCAGTTCTTC.

The chain joins TRBV2 to TRBJ2-1; TRBD2 is a possible D gene (5 bases). Germline values: CDR1 SNHLY, CDR2 FYNNEI. This CDR3 contains 15 residues. V shed 8 bases and J shed 4 bases, with 18 bases lying between them. For the CDR3, the DNA is TGTGCCAGCCCCTCGGTAGCTAGGACTTACAATGAGCAGTTCTTC. Amino acid sequence: CASPSVARTYNEQFF.

Only a few counts were recorded for this clone. The chain carries TRBV2 and TRBJ2-6, with 10 bases identical to TRBD1. The CDR3 consists of 15 residues. With 6 bases clipped from V and 7 bases from J, the junction kept 6 bases outside the gene matches. CDR1 SNHLY and CDR2 FYNNEI come from the germline V gene. The CDR3 DNA reads as TGTGCCAGCAGCGGACAGGGGGTGAAAGCCAACGTCCTGACTTTC. It translates to CASSGQGVKANVLTF.

The rearrangement links TRBV5-1 to TRBJ2-3; tentative D call: TRBD1 (6 bases). The germline V and J ends were trimmed by 1 base and 6 bases, with 15 bases remaining between them. Germline V gives CDR1 SGHRS, CDR2 YFSETQ. This CDR3 has 15 amino acids. The CDR3 region has the DNA TGCGCCAGCAGCTTGTCTGGACAGTTGCCCGATACGCAGTATTTT. Translated: CASSLSGQLPDTQYF.

This clone was picked up a small number of times. The chain combines TRBV29-1 with TRBJ2-5; TRBD2 aligns across 14 bases. The J call is uncertain, as TRBJ2-7 better fits the DNA end. The CDR3 is 17 amino acids. Per germline, CDR1 SQVTM and CDR2 ANQGSEA. CDR3 sequence (DNA): TGCAGCGTTGACCCCGGGACTAGCGGGAGAAATAACTACGAGCAGTACTTC. Its translation is CSVDPGTSGRNNYEQYF.

This chain connects TRBV27 to TRBJ2-3, with unresolved D. V dropped 7 bases and J dropped 2 bases, with 7 bases sitting between them. CDR3 length: 12 amino acids. CDR1 and CDR2 (germline): MNHEY, SMNVEV (reference sequence). The CDR3 DNA follows: TGTGCCAGCACCTCTTACACAGATACGCAGTATTTT. As protein: CASTSYTDTQYF.

As concerns this clone: The DNA is left out, because the CDR3 cannot be placed on it with certainty; the CDR3 is given as TCRdb lists it. The chain recombines TRBV6-1 with TRBJ1-2. Germline assignment: CDR1 MNHNS and CDR2 SASEGT. The CDR3 totals 15 residues, both ends included. CDR3 sequence reads: CASSSSGLGRYGYTF.

The rearrangement joins TRBV19 to TRBJ2-1; 11 positions match TRBD2. With V trimmed by 6 bases and J by 3 bases, 4 bases remained unmatched. Looked up from germline, CDR1 is LNHDA and CDR2 is SQIVND (reference sequence). This CDR3 is 15 amino acids long. DNA for the CDR3: TGTGCCAGTAGGACTACTAGCGGGAGCTACAATGAGCAGTTCTTC. This gives the protein CASRTTSGSYNEQFF.

This chain joins TRBV5-1 and TRBJ2-7, with 7 bases fitting TRBD2. CDR1 and CDR2 from the germline V gene are SGHRS and YFSETQ. V trimming: 4 bases; J trimming: 9 bases; junction bases outside the gene matches: 4. This CDR3 contains 11 residues. In DNA, the CDR3 is TGCGCCAGCAGCCAAGCGGGATGGCAGTACTTC. The encoded protein is CASSQAGWQYF. The whole variable domain, remainder taken from reference TRBV5-1 and TRBJ2-7, is KAGVTQTPRYLIKTRGQQVTLSCSPISGHRSVSWYQQTPGQGLQFLFEYFSETQRNKGNFPGRFSGRQFSNSRSEMNVSTLELGDSALYLCASSQAGWQYFGPGTRLTVT.

This clone was picked up one time. This sequence joins TRBV10-3 and TRBJ1-5; D unclear. Germline CDR1 and CDR2: ENHRY and SYGVKD. The CDR3 loop spans 14 amino acids. The V end was cut by 1 base, the J end by 2 bases, with 6 bases between. CDR3 region: CAISEWEGNQPQHF. The CDR3 DNA reads TGTGCCATCAGTGAGTGGGAGGGCAATCAGCCCCAGCATTTT.